This entry is about one T cell receptor (beta chain). The V gene lost 6 bases and the J gene lost 2 bases, with 16 bases spanning the gap. Germline-derived CDR1 and CDR2 are MDHEN and SYDVKM. The CDR3 is 15 residues long. The data are from a study of T cell responses to AZD1222 COVID-19 vaccine. Produced via immunoSEQ multiplex PCR; TCRdb's table is partial and in-frame only. The table records about 120,000 clones, about 85% of them present only once. This TCR came from an adult in good health. The source material was peripheral blood, sampled on day 0 of AZD1222 vaccination. The chain recombines TRBV28 with TRBJ1-1, with D uncertain. The CDR3 DNA follows: TGTGCCAGCAGGGGAAACACCGATCCCAACACTGAAGCTTTCTTT. It specifies CASRGNTDPNTEAFF.